This is a list of T cell receptor beta chains from one sample in a study of blood T cell repertoires in COVID-19. TCRdb keeps only in-frame clones here, not all; method: immunoSEQ multiplex PCR. The table lists 250,000 to 400,000 clones, about 91% of them singletons, with 1.5% to 2% in the top ten. The sequenced sample consisted of peripheral blood. These receptors all come from a woman in her twenties or thirties with COVID-19, enrolled during active disease. Each CDR3 is given with its conserved first and last residue. Each record gives: D gene, J gene, V gene, clone size, CDR3 protein, CDR3 DNA. The D gene is left open where the match is weak. Expanded clones get a size class; other rows say once, few or many, or leave the size out.

>NA|TRBJ1-1|TRBV6-5|NA
CASSYSRMNTEAFF
TGTGCCAGCAGTTACAGCAGGATGAACACTGAAGCTTTCTTT
>TRBD1|TRBJ2-3|TRBV19|NA
CASSTSGGWRTDTQYF
TGTGCCAGTAGTACATCAGGGGGCTGGAGGACAGATACGCAGTATTTT
>TRBD1|TRBJ2-3|TRBV30|NA
CAWSEGQESTDTQYF
TGTGCCTGGAGCGAAGGACAGGAGAGCACAGATACGCAGTATTTT
>TRBD1|TRBJ1-1|TRBV27|NA
CASSSLLSGTGTEAFF
TGTGCCAGCAGTTCCCTACTTTCCGGGACAGGGACTGAAGCTTTCTTT
>TRBD2|TRBJ2-5|TRBV14|once
CASSPIGLAGETQYF
TGTGCCAGCAGCCCTATCGGACTAGCGGGGGAGACCCAGTACTTC
>NA|TRBJ2-3|TRBV11-2|NA
CASSLAFDGYTDTQYF
TGTGCCAGCAGCTTAGCATTCGACGGGTACACAGATACGCAGTATTTT
>TRBD2|TRBJ2-7|TRBV3-1/TRBV3-2|NA
CASSQDSSGVYEQYF
TGTGCCAGCAGCCAAGATTCTAGCGGGGTTTACGAGCAGTACTTC
>NA|TRBJ1-2|TRBV3-1/TRBV3-2|NA
CASSLGGAPRYGYTF
TGTGCCAGCAGCCTGGGGGGGGCCCCTAGGTATGGCTACACCTTC
>TRBD2|TRBJ2-3|TRBV9|NA
CASSVAGRASTDTQYF
TGTGCCAGCAGCGTAGCGGGGAGGGCTAGCACAGATACGCAGTATTTT
>NA|TRBJ2-4|TRBV6-2/TRBV6-3|many
CASSYSLKAEDHKNIQYF
TGTGCCAGCAGTTACTCTCTCAAGGCGGAGGACCACAAAAACATTCAGTACTTC
>NA|TRBJ1-2|TRBV28|NA
CASSSRVGYTF
TGTGCCAGCAGTTCTCGAGTGGGCTACACCTTC
>NA|TRBJ1-5|TRBV6-5|NA
CASNLNEGYNQPQHF
TGTGCCAGCAATCTGAACGAGGGATACAATCAGCCCCAGCATTTT
>TRBD1|TRBJ2-1|TRBV28|few
CASSPQGANEQFF
TGTGCCAGCAGTCCCCAGGGGGCTAATGAGCAGTTCTTC
>NA|TRBJ2-1|TRBV29-1|NA
CSVVSQGNEQFF
TGCAGCGTTGTGAGTCAGGGCAATGAGCAGTTCTTC
>NA|TRBJ1-1|TRBV6-5|NA
CASSLQGVNTEAFF
TGTGCCAGCAGTTTACAGGGCGTGAACACTGAAGCTTTCTTT
>TRBD2|TRBJ2-7|TRBV7-9|NA
CASSPGTSYEQYF
TGTGCCAGCAGCCCCGGGACTAGCTACGAGCAGTACTTC
>NA|TRBJ2-1|TRBV3-1/TRBV3-2|NA
CASSLNSGLYNEQFF
TGTGCCAGCAGCCTAAACAGTGGACTTTACAATGAGCAGTTCTTC
>NA|TRBJ2-1|TRBV6-4|NA
CASSDSMGAPNEQFF
TGTGCCAGCAGTGACTCTATGGGGGCCCCCAATGAGCAGTTCTTC
>TRBD1|TRBJ1-6|TRBV10-3|NA
CATTIRDSNSPLHF
TGTGCCACCACAATCCGGGACAGTAATTCACCCCTCCACTTT
>NA|TRBJ1-3|TRBV11-3|NA
CASAFTGSGNTIYF
TGTGCCAGCGCCTTCACGGGCTCTGGAAACACCATATATTTT
>NA|TRBJ1-5|TRBV4-1|few
CASSQAGGVQPQHF
TGCGCCAGCAGCCAAGCAGGAGGGGTACAGCCCCAGCATTTT
>NA|TRBJ1-2|TRBV6-2/TRBV6-3|NA
CASSPREAEYLYGYTF
TGTGCCAGCAGCCCCCGCGAGGCGGAATACCTCTATGGCTACACCTTC
>NA|TRBJ1-5|TRBV6-4|few
CASSPDGDNQPQHF
TGTGCCAGCAGTCCCGACGGGGATAATCAGCCCCAGCATTTT
>TRBD2|TRBJ2-1|TRBV5-1|NA
CASSLAGTSGFNEQFF
TGCGCCAGCAGCTTGGCCGGGACTAGCGGTTTCAATGAGCAGTTCTTC
>TRBD2|TRBJ2-1|TRBV27|NA
CASSSGLAGGNEQFF
TGTGCCAGCAGTTCCGGACTAGCGGGGGGGAATGAGCAGTTCTTC
>NA|TRBJ1-1|TRBV2|NA
CASSRTAEAFF
TGTGCCAGCAGCAGGACAGCTGAAGCTTTCTTT
>TRBD2|TRBJ2-1|TRBV7-9|NA
CASSKGGLAGFNEQFF
TGTGCCAGCAGCAAAGGAGGGCTAGCGGGGTTCAATGAGCAGTTCTTC
>NA|TRBJ1-3|TRBV14|NA
CASSQDRVFSGNTIYF
TGTGCCAGCAGCCAAGACAGGGTTTTCTCTGGAAACACCATATATTTT
>NA|TRBJ1-4|TRBV12-3/TRBV12-4|NA
CASSPKNEKLFF
TGTGCCAGCAGCCCTAAAAATGAAAAACTGTTTTTT
>NA|TRBJ1-2|TRBV15|NA
CATGRGTAPGYTF
TGTGCCACCGGACGGGGGACGGCACCTGGCTACACCTTC
>TRBD1|TRBJ1-6|TRBV2|once
CASGDRRTYNSPLHF
TGTGCCAGCGGGGACAGGAGGACCTATAATTCACCCCTCCACTTT
>NA|TRBJ1-1|TRBV5-1|NA
CASSPLGLNTEAFF
TGCGCCAGCAGCCCCCTGGGCCTGAACACTGAAGCTTTCTTT
>NA|TRBJ1-5|TRBV5-4|NA
CASSRDPNQPQHF
TGTGCCAGCAGCCGGGATCCTAATCAGCCCCAGCATTTT
>NA|TRBJ1-1|TRBV30|NA
CAWSGDMNTEAFF
TGTGCCTGGAGTGGAGATATGAACACTGAAGCTTTCTTT
>NA|TRBJ2-1|TRBV6-5|NA
CASHRDKYNEQFF
TGTGCCAGCCACCGGGACAAGTACAATGAGCAGTTCTTC
>TRBD1|TRBJ1-5|TRBV18|NA
CASSPDRANQPQHF
TGTGCCAGCTCACCCGACAGGGCTAATCAGCCCCAGCATTTT
>NA|TRBJ1-1|TRBV5-1|NA
CASKSGSGNTEAFF
TGCGCCAGCAAATCCGGGTCGGGGAACACTGAAGCTTTCTTT
>NA|TRBJ2-1|TRBV7-2|NA
CASSLLSGSTYNEQFF
TGTGCCAGCAGCTTATTGTCCGGGTCTACCTACAATGAGCAGTTCTTC
>TRBD2|TRBJ2-1|TRBV4-1|NA
CASSLTLGLAGYNEQFF
TGCGCCAGCAGCCTGACCCTCGGACTAGCGGGGTACAATGAGCAGTTCTTC
>TRBD1|TRBJ1-5|TRBV2|NA
CASSQGAGRNQPQHF
TGTGCCAGCAGCCAGGGGGCCGGGCGCAATCAGCCCCAGCATTTT
>NA|TRBJ2-5|TRBV6-5|NA
CASSYSNRVGTQYF
TGTGCCAGCAGTTACTCTAACAGGGTGGGGACCCAGTACTTC
>NA|TRBJ1-2|TRBV7-2|NA
CASSPLVGVGYTF
TGTGCCAGCAGCCCGCTGGTAGGGGTCGGCTACACCTTC
>TRBD1|TRBJ1-2|TRBV7-9|NA
CASSFGTALEGYTF
TGTGCCAGCAGCTTCGGGACAGCCCTTGAGGGCTACACCTTC
>TRBD1|TRBJ1-2|TRBV5-1|NA
CASSSTGGALYGYTF
TGCGCCAGCAGCTCTACAGGGGGCGCGTTGTATGGCTACACCTTC
>TRBD1|TRBJ1-5|TRBV3-1/TRBV3-2|once
CASSFGTGGNQPQHF
TGTGCCAGCAGCTTCGGGACAGGGGGTAATCAGCCCCAGCATTTT
>NA|TRBJ1-2|TRBV15|NA
CATSRDGSAAATTIGYTF
TGTGCCACCAGCAGAGACGGATCAGCGGCAGCCACAACTATCGGCTACACCTTC
>TRBD1|TRBJ1-4|TRBV2|NA
CASRRQGSTNEKLFF
TGTGCCAGCAGGCGACAGGGGTCAACTAATGAAAAACTGTTTTTT
>TRBD1|TRBJ1-2|TRBV4-2|NA
CASSHLTGGSYGYTF
TGTGCCAGCAGCCACCTGACAGGGGGCTCCTATGGCTACACCTTC
>TRBD1|TRBJ1-6|TRBV6-6|few
CASRTSDRDYNSPLHF
TGTGCCAGCAGGACCTCGGACAGGGACTATAATTCACCCCTCCACTTT
>NA|TRBJ1-2|TRBV28|NA
CASSQQGVGFYGYTF
TGTGCCAGCAGTCAACAGGGCGTTGGATTCTATGGCTACACCTTC
>NA|TRBJ1-1|TRBV18|few
CASSPRQGPDKGEAFF
TGTGCCAGCTCACCAAGGCAGGGGCCCGATAAGGGAGAAGCTTTCTTT
>TRBD1|TRBJ2-7|TRBV6-1|NA
CASSEDRAVTLWGEQYF
TGTGCCAGCAGTGAGGACAGGGCCGTAACCCTCTGGGGGGAGCAGTACTTC
>TRBD1|TRBJ2-5|TRBV28|NA
CASSFTGGTQETQYF
TGTGCCAGCAGTTTCACAGGGGGGACACAAGAGACCCAGTACTTC
>NA|TRBJ2-4|TRBV4-2|NA
CASSQFGPDSPPNIQYF
TGTGCCAGCAGCCAATTCGGTCCCGACTCGCCGCCCAACATTCAGTACTTC
>TRBD1|TRBJ1-1|TRBV12-3/TRBV12-4|NA
CASRYRGARAFF
TGTGCCAGCAGATACAGGGGAGCTAGAGCTTTCTTT
>NA|TRBJ2-3|TRBV3-1/TRBV3-2|NA
CASSRALTDTQYF
TGTGCCAGCAGCCGGGCCCTTACAGATACGCAGTATTTT
>TRBD2|TRBJ2-1|TRBV27|NA
CASRRGGPRNEQFF
TGTGCCAGCAGACGGGGGGGGCCGAGGAATGAGCAGTTCTTC
>TRBD2|TRBJ2-2|TRBV19|NA
CASSIRLAGDFYTGELFF
TGTGCCAGTAGTATAAGGCTAGCGGGGGATTTTTACACCGGGGAGCTGTTTTTT
>NA|TRBJ1-4|TRBV14|NA
CASSPLRGFGTNEKLFF
TGTGCCAGCAGCCCCCTACGCGGGTTCGGGACTAATGAAAAACTGTTTTTT
>NA|TRBJ1-2|TRBV2|NA
CASSEGQIYGYTF
TGTGCCAGCAGTGAAGGACAGATTTATGGCTACACCTTC